This T cell receptor beta chain was sequenced during a study of radiotherapy plus CTLA-4 blockade in lung cancer. Findings and caveats of the study: Early shifts in blood T cell clones, with interferon-beta, reportedly predicted response best.

Note on this clone: Its cognate antigen is unknown.

Each patient with chemo-refractory metastatic non-small-cell lung cancer was treated with focal radiation plus CTLA-4 blockade using ipilimumab. Using immunoSEQ multiplex PCR, the repertoire was profiled, and TCRdb retains in-frame clones only, with some absent. The sample has tens of thousands of clones; about 80% are singletons. Germline assignment: CDR1 LNHDA and CDR2 SQIVND (reference sequence). CDR3 length: 15 amino acids. Trimming removed 4 bases at V and 2 bases at J, with 12 bases between. Sequenced here: peripheral blood, sampled from a patient treated with radiotherapy plus ipilimumab. The chain has TRBV19 and TRBJ1-5, with no clear D. This TCR was recovered from a human donor with non-small cell lung cancer who had stable disease on radiotherapy plus ipilimumab. The CDR3 DNA reads as TGTGCCAGTAGTAGGAACTTAGAGCGCAATCAGCCCCAGCATTTT. It translates to CASSRNLERNQPQHF.